One and the same sample provided the 20 T cell receptor beta chains below, sequenced in a study of blood T cell repertoires in COVID-19. The data were produced by immunoSEQ multiplex PCR, yet TCRdb's version contains in-frame clones alone and is incomplete. The sample shows about 290,000 clones, around nine tenths of them seen only once. Specimen: PBMCs or T cells enriched from blood (not recorded which). The receptors stem from a woman aged 40-49 years who had recovered from COVID-19.

This chain links TRBV5-4 with TRBJ2-1; TRBD2 might be the D (8 bases). CDR1 is SGHNT and CDR2 is YYREEE in the germline V gene (reference sequence). This CDR3 is built from 19 residues. Trimming shortened V by 4 bases and J by 0 bases, and 23 bases separated the two germline ends. The CDR3 DNA reads as TGTGCCAGCAGCCCGACAGGGACTAGTTCTGTTTCCTCCTACAATGAGCAGTTCTTC. This gives the protein CASSPTGTSSVSSYNEQFF.

The chain combines TRBV18 with TRBJ1-2, with a possible D match to TRBD1 (5 bases). The germline V gene encodes CDR1 KGHSH and CDR2 LQKENI. The CDR3 spans 13 residues. V was pared by 7 bases and J by 6 bases, with 15 bases between. The CDR3 region is CASLLSGADGYTF. CDR3 bases: TGTGCCAGCTTACTGAGCGGGGCGGATGGCTACACCTTC.

The chain has TRBV19 and TRBJ2-7; D gene ambiguous. V lost 1 base and J 5 bases, leaving 12 bases between the germline ends. This CDR3 is built from 14 residues. CDR1 and CDR2 (germline): LNHDA, SQIVND (reference sequence). This chain's CDR3 is CASSIGASFHEQYF. CDR3 coding DNA: TGTGCCAGTAGTATAGGAGCTAGTTTCCACGAGCAGTACTTC.

Only one count was recorded for this clone. The V gene is TRBV11-2, the J gene TRBJ1-2, with TRBD1 matching 8 bases. CDR1 is SGHAT and CDR2 is FQNNGV in the germline V gene. The CDR3 loop spans 15 amino acids. V trimming: 5 bases; J trimming: 2 bases; junction bases outside the gene matches: 7. The CDR3 nucleotides are TGTGCCAGCAGCATTGATTGGACAGGGAACTATGGCTACACCTTC. Translating it yields CASSIDWTGNYGYTF.

The V and J genes are TRBV5-6 and TRBJ1-2, with 9 nucleotides matching TRBD1. Per the germline V gene, CDR1 is SGHDT and CDR2 is YYEEEE. The ends lost 2 bases at V and 4 bases at J; junction bases unmatched: 6. CDR3 length equals 15 residues. The CDR3 here is CASSLRDRVAYGYTF. In nucleotides, the CDR3 is TGTGCCAGCAGCTTAAGGGACAGGGTGGCCTATGGCTACACCTTC.

This rearrangement joins TRBV11-2 to TRBJ2-7, with TRBD1 identical over 9 bases. The CDR3 runs to 13 residues. V lost 1 base, J lost 9 bases, and 4 bases stayed unmatched. Germline V gene lookup returns CDR1 SGHAT and CDR2 FQNNGV. This chain's CDR3 is CASSLAGTGRQYF. The DNA of the CDR3 is TGTGCCAGCAGCTTAGCTGGGACAGGGAGGCAGTACTTC.

This sequence joins TRBV2 and TRBJ1-3, with D unclear. Germline values: CDR1 SNHLY, CDR2 FYNNEI. The CDR3 runs 14 residues. Trimming removed 4 bases from V and 3 bases from J, with 10 bases in between. In nucleotides, the CDR3 is TGTGCCAGCAGTGTGGAGAGGAATGGAAACACCATATATTTT. Its protein is CASSVERNGNTIYF.

This chain uses TRBV6-5 with TRBJ2-4, with TRBD1 as a possible D gene (7 bases). The CDR3 totals 15 residues. Germline V gene lookup returns CDR1 MNHEY and CDR2 SVGAGI. Trimming removed 6 bases from V and 0 bases from J, with 12 bases in between. The CDR3 loop is CASRDREVAKNIQYF. Written as DNA, the CDR3 is TGTGCCAGCAGAGACAGGGAGGTAGCCAAAAACATTCAGTACTTC.

The count of this clone is one. The V gene is TRBV5-1, the J gene TRBJ2-1; D gene uncertain. V was clipped by 0 bases and J by 5 bases, with 15 bases between them. There are 16 residues in the CDR3. Germline V CDR1 and CDR2: SGHRS, YFSETQ. CDR3 in DNA: TGCGCCAGCAGCTTGGTAGCCCAAAACGTCAACAATGAGCAGTTCTTC. Protein product: CASSLVAQNVNNEQFF.

This sequence joins TRBV3-1 (or the pseudogene TRBV3-2) and TRBJ1-2; 10 bases agree with TRBD1. Germline assignment: CDR1 LGHDT and CDR2 YNNKEL (reference sequence). With V trimmed by 4 bases and J by 4 bases, 6 bases remained unmatched. The CDR3 consists of 15 residues. Here the CDR3 DNA reads TGTGCCAGCAGCCCTTGGGACAGGGGTATCTATGGCTACACCTTC. Translating it yields CASSPWDRGIYGYTF.

This clone was recorded only once. This sequence joins TRBV5-1 and TRBJ1-2; D is possibly TRBD1 (6 bases). The germline V gene has CDR1 SGHRS and CDR2 YFSETQ. Trimming removed 0 bases at V and 4 bases at J, with 16 bases between. This CDR3 has 16 residues. The CDR3 region is CASSLEDSRVPYGYTF. CDR3 nucleotides: TGCGCCAGCAGCTTGGAGGACAGCCGCGTACCCTATGGCTACACCTTC. Filled out from reference TRBV5-1 and TRBJ1-2, the complete variable domain reads KAGVTQTPRYLIKTRGQQVTLSCSPISGHRSVSWYQQTPGQGLQFLFEYFSETQRNKGNFPGRFSGRQFSNSRSEMNVSTLELGDSALYLCASSLEDSRVPYGYTFGSGTRLTVV.

The chain carries TRBV19 and TRBJ1-1, with D perhaps TRBD1 (5 bases). The CDR3 has 15 residues. Germline assignment: CDR1 LNHDA and CDR2 SQIVND (reference sequence). V lost 3 bases to trimming and J lost 4 bases, with 15 bases between them. The CDR3 reads CASSIEEGRITEAFF. CDR3 nucleotides: TGTGCCAGTAGTATCGAGGAGGGGAGGATCACTGAAGCTTTCTTT. Full variable domain (outside the CDR3, taken from reference TRBV19 and TRBJ1-1): DGGITQSPKYLFRKEGQNVTLSCEQNLNHDAMYWYRQDPGQGLRLIYYSQIVNDFQKGDIAEGYSVSREKKESFPLTVTSAQKNPTAFYLCASSIEEGRITEAFFGQGTRLTVV.

Regarding this clone: Distinct nucleotide sequences in the sample also encode this CDR3. This chain links TRBV11-1 with TRBJ1-2, with 10 bases identical to TRBD1. Looked up from germline, CDR1 is SGHAT and CDR2 is FQDESV (reference sequence). The CDR3 extends over 14 amino acids. After removal of 5 bases from V and 2 bases from J, the junction contained 2 bases not matched to a gene. The CDR3 reads CASSPGQGNYGYTF. CDR3 in DNA: TGTGCCAGCAGCCCGGGACAGGGGAACTATGGCTACACCTTC.

The V gene is TRBV9, the J gene TRBJ1-6; D uncertain. This CDR3 contains 14 residues. CDR1 and CDR2 (germline): SGDLS, YYNGEE. The V end lost 3 bases, the J end lost 5 bases, and 9 bases lay between the germline ends. CDR3 coding DNA: TGTGCCAGCAGCGCTCGGGGAGATAATTCACCCCTCCACTTT. Protein product: CASSARGDNSPLHF.

The CDR3 protein is CASSQHNRGAKPGELFF. Here the CDR3 DNA reads TGCGCCAGCAGCCAACACAACAGGGGGGCCAAGCCCGGGGAGCTGTTTTTT. V gene TRBV5-1 combines with J gene TRBJ2-2, with 8 bases fitting TRBD1. Trimming took 4 bases from V and 6 from J; bases not matched to a gene: 14. The CDR3 totals 17 residues. CDR1 SGHRS and CDR2 YFSETQ come from the germline V gene.

The V call is TRBV3-1 (or the pseudogene TRBV3-2), the J call TRBJ2-2; tentatively, D is TRBD1 (5 bases). Germline V gene data show CDR1 as LGHDT and CDR2 as YNNKEL (reference sequence). The germline V and J ends were trimmed by 4 bases and 4 bases, with 19 bases remaining between them. The CDR3 extends over 17 amino acids. CDR3 nucleotide sequence: TGTGCCAGCAGCCTCGGACAAAGCCGCGGACCCACCGGGGAGCTGTTTTTT. It specifies CASSLGQSRGPTGELFF.

The rearrangement joins TRBV3-1 (or the pseudogene TRBV3-2) to TRBJ2-7; a weak D match, TRBD1 (6 bases). CDR3 length equals 15 residues. Trimming took off 1 base at V and 3 bases at J, with 13 bases between the two ends. Germline V gene lookup returns CDR1 LGHDT and CDR2 YNNKEL (reference sequence). CDR3 region: CASSQVGTKGYEQYF. The CDR3, as DNA: TGTGCCAGCAGCCAAGTTGGGACAAAGGGCTACGAGCAGTACTTC.

The chain has TRBV11-2 and TRBJ1-1, with D perhaps TRBD1 (6 bases). The V and J ends lost 4 bases and 10 bases respectively, with 19 bases between them. The CDR3 spans 14 residues. Germline V CDR1 and CDR2: SGHAT, FQNNGV. In nucleotides, the CDR3 is TGTGCCAGCAGCTCGATACAGGGTCGCGGTGGAGCTTTCTTT. This codes for CASSSIQGRGGAFF.

The V call is TRBV6-6, the J call TRBJ1-5; D is ambiguous. The germline V gene has CDR1 MNHNY and CDR2 SVGAGI (reference sequence). Trimming shortened V by 2 bases and J by 4 bases, and 6 bases separated the two germline ends. The CDR3 loop spans 13 amino acids. In nucleotides, the CDR3 is TGTGCCAGCAGTTACGGAGCAAATCAGCCCCAGCATTTT. Translating it yields CASSYGANQPQHF.

The chain recombines TRBV3-1 (or the pseudogene TRBV3-2) with TRBJ1-2; D perhaps matches TRBD1 (6 bases). V gave up 7 bases and J gave up 8 bases, with 20 bases separating them. The CDR3 runs 14 residues. Germline V lookup: CDR1 LGHDT, CDR2 YNNKEL (reference sequence). The CDR3 region has the DNA TGTGCCAGCAATGGCCGCAGGGGAGAATACGGCTACACCTTC. This gives the protein CASNGRRGEYGYTF.